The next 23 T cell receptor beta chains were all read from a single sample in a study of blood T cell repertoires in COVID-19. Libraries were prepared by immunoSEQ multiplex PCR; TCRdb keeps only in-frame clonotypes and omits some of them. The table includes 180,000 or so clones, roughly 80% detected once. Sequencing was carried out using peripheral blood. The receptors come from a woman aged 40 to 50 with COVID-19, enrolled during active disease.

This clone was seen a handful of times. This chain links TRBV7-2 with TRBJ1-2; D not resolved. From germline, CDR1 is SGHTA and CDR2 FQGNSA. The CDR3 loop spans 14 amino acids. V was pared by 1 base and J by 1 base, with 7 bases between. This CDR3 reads CASSLEYSNYGYTF. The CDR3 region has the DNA TGTGCCAGCAGCTTAGAGTACAGTAACTATGGCTACACCTTC.

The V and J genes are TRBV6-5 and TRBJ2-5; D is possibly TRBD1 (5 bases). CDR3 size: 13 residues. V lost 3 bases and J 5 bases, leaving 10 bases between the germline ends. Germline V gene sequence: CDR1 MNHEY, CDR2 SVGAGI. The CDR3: CASSYQGVETQYF. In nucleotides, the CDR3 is TGTGCCAGCAGTTATCAGGGTGTTGAGACCCAGTACTTC.

In nucleotides, the CDR3 is TGTGCCAGCAGCTTGGTGATCGGTAACGGGGAGCTGTTTTTT. Translation gives CASSLVIGNGELFF. This chain joins TRBV5-5 and TRBJ2-2; D is uncertain. Trimming cost V 0 bases and J 7 bases, with 10 bases left between them. Germline V gives CDR1 SGHKS, CDR2 YYEKEE (reference sequence). The CDR3 spans 14 residues.

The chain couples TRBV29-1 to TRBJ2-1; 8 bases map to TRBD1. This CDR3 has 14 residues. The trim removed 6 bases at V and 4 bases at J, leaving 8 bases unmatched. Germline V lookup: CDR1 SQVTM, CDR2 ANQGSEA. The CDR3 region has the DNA TGCAGCGTGGGGGGTGGACAGGGTTACAATGAGCAGTTCTTC. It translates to CSVGGGQGYNEQFF.

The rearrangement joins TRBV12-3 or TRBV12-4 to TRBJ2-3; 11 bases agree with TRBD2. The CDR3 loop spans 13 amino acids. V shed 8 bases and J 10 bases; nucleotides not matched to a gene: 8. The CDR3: CASGRSGGVSQYF. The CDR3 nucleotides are TGTGCCAGCGGCCGTAGCGGGGGGGTATCGCAGTATTTT.

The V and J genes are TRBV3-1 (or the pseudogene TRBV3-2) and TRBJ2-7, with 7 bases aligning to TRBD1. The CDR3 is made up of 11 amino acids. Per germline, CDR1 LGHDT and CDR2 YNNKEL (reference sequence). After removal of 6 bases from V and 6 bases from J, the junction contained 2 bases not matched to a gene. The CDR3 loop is CASSPGGEQYF. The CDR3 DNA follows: TGTGCCAGCAGTCCAGGGGGCGAGCAGTACTTC.

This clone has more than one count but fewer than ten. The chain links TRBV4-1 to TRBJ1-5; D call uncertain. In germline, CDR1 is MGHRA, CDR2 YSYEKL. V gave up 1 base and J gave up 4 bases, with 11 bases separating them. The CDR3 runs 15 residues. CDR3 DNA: TGCGCCAGCAGCCAAGTGGCCTGGGCAAATCAGCCCCAGCATTTT. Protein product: CASSQVAWANQPQHF.

CDR3 protein: CASSARSGTTYEQYV. The CDR3 nucleotides are TGTGCCAGCAGCGCACGTAGCGGGACAACCTACGAGCAGTACGTC. V is TRBV28 and J is TRBJ2-7, with 8 nucleotides matching TRBD2. This CDR3 spans 15 amino acids. V was clipped by 6 bases and J by 2 bases; unmatched bases: 9. CDR1 is MDHEN, CDR2 SYDVKM, per germline.

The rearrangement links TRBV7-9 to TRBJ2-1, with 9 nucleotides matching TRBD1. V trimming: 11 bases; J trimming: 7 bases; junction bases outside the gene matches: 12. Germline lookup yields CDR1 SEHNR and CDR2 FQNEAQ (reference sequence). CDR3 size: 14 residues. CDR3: CACTPGQGKNEQFF. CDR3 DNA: TGTGCCTGCACCCCGGGACAGGGAAAAAATGAGCAGTTCTTC.

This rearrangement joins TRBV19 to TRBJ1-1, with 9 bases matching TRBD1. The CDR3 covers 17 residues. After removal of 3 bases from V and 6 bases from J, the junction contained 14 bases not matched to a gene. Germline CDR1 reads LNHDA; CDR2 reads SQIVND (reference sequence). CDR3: CASSILGTGFFGAEAFF. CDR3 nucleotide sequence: TGTGCCAGTAGTATTCTTGGGACAGGGTTTTTCGGGGCTGAAGCTTTCTTT.

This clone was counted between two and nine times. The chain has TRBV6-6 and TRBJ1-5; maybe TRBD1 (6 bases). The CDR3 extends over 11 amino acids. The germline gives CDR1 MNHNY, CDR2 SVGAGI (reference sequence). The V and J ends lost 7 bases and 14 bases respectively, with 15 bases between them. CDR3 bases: TGTGCCAGCACCGACGACAGGAGAGAGCATTTT. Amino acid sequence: CASTDDRREHF.

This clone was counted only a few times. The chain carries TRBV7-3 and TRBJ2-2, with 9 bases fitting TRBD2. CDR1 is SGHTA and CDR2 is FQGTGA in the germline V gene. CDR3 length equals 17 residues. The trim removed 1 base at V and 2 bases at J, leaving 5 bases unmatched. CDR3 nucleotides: TGTGCCAGCAGCTTAAGAGCAGCGGGGGGCAACACCGGGGAGCTGTTTTTT. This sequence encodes CASSLRAAGGNTGELFF.

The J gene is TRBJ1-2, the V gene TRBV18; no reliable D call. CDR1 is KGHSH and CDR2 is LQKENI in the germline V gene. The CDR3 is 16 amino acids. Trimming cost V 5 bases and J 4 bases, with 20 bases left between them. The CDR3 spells CASSSLKTPGGYGYTF. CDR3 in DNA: TGTGCCAGCTCATCCCTTAAGACACCCGGAGGCTATGGCTACACCTTC.

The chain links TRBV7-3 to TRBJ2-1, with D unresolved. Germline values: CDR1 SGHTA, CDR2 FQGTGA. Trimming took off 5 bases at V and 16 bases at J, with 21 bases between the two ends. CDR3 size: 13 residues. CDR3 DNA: TGTGCCAGCAGCCCGACGACTGGAAATGAGGTATTCTTC. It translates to CASSPTTGNEVFF.

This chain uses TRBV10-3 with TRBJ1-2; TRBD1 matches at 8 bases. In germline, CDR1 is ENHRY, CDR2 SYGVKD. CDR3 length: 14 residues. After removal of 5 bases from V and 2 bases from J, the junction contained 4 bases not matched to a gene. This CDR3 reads CAISSTGGNYGYTF. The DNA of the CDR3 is TGTGCCATCAGTTCTACAGGGGGGAACTATGGCTACACCTTC.

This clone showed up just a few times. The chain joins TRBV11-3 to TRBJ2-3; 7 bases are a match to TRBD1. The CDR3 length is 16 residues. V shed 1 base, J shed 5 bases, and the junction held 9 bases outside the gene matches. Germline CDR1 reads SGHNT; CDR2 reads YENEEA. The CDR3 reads CASSLGDRVRQDTQYF. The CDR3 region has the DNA TGTGCCAGCAGCTTAGGAGACAGGGTGAGGCAAGATACGCAGTATTTT.

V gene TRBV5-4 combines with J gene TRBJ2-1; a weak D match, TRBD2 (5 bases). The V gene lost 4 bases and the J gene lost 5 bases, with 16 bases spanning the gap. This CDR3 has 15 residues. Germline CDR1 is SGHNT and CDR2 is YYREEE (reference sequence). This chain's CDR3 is CASSTWVRGHNEQFF. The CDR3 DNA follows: TGTGCCAGCAGCACCTGGGTACGAGGGCACAATGAGCAGTTCTTC.

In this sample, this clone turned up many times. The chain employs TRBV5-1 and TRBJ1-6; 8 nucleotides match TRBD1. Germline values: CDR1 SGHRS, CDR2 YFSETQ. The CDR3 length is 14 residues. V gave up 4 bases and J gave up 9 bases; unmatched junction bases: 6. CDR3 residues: CASSRAGGPSPLHF. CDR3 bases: TGCGCCAGCAGCCGGGCAGGGGGCCCTTCACCCCTCCACTTT.

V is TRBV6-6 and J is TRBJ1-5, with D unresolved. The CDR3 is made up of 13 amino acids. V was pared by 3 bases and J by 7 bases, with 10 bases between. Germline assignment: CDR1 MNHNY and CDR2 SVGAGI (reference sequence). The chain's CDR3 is CASSYRSHQPQHF. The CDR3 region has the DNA TGTGCCAGCAGTTATAGGAGTCACCAGCCCCAGCATTTT.

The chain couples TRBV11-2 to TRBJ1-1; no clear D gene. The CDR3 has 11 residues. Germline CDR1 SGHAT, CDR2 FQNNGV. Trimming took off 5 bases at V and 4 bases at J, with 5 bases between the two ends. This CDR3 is CASSVSTEAFF. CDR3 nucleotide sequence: TGTGCCAGCAGCGTCTCCACTGAAGCTTTCTTT.

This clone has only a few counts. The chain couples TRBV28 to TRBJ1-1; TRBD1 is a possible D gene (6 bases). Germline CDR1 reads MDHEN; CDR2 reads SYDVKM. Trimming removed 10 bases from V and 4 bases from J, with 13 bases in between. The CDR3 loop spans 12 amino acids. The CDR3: CATRGGGTEAFF. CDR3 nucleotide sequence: TGTGCCACGAGGGGGGGAGGCACTGAAGCTTTCTTT.

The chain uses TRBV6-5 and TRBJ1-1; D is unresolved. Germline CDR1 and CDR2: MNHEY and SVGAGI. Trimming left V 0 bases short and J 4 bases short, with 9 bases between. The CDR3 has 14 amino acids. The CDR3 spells CASSYSRFFTEAFF. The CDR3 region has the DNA TGTGCCAGCAGTTACTCGCGGTTTTTCACTGAAGCTTTCTTT.

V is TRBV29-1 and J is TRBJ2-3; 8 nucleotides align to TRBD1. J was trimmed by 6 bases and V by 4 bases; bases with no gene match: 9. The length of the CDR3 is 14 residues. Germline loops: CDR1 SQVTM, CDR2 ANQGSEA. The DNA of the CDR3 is TGCAGCGTTGTGTGGCAGGGGGCAGGGGATACGCAGTATTTT. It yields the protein CSVVWQGAGDTQYF.